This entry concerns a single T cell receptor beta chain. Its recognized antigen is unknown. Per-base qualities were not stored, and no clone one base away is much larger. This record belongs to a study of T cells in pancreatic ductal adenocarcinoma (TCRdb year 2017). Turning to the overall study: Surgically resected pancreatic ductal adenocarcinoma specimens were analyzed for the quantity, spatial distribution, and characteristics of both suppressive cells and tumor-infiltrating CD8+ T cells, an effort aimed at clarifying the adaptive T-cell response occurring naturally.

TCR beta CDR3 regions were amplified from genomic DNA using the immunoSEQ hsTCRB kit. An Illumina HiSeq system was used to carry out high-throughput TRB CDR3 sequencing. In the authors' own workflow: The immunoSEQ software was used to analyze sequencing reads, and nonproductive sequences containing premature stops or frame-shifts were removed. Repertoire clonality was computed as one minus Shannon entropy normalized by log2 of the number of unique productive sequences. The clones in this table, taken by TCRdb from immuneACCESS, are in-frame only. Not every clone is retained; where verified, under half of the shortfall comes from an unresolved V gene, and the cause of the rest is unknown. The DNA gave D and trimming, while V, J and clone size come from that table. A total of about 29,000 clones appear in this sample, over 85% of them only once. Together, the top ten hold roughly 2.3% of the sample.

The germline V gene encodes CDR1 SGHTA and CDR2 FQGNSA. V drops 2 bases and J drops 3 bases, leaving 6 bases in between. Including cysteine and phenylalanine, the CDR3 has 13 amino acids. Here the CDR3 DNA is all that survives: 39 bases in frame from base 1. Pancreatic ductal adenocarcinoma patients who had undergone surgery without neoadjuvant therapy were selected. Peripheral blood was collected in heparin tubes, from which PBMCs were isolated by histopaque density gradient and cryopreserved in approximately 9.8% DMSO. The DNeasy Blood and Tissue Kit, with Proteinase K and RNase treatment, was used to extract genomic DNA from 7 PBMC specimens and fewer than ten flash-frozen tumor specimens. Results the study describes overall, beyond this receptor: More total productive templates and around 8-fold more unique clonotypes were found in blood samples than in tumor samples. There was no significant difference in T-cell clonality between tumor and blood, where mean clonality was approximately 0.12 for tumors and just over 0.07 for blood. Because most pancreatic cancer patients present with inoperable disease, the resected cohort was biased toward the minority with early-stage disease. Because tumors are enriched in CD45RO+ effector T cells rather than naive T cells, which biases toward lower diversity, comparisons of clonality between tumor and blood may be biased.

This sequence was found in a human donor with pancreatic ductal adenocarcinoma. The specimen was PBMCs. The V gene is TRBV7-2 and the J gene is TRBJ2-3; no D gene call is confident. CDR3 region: CASSLSITDTQYF. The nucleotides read TGTGCCAGCAGCTTATCTATAACAGATACGCAGTATTTT.